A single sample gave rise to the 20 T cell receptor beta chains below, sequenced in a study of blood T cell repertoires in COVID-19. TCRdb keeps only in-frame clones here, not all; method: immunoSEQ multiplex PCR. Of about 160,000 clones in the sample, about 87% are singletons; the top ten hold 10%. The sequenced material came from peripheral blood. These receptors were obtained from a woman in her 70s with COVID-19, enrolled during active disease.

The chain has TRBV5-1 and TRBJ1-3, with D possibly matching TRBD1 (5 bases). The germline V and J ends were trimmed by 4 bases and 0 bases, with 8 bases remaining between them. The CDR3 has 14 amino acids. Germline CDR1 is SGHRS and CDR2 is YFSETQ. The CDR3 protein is CASSGASSGNTIYF. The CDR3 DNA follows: TGCGCCAGCAGCGGGGCAAGCTCTGGAAACACCATATATTTT.

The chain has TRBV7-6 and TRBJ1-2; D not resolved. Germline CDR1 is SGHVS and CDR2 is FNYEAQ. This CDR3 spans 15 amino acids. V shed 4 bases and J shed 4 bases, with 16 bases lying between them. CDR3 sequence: CASSYAWTDGYGYTF. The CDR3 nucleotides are TGTGCCAGCAGCTACGCTTGGACTGACGGCTATGGCTACACCTTC.

Here the CDR3 DNA reads TGTGCCAGTACTAGCGGGGGATTCGTTTCTAGCACAGATACGCAGTATTTT. Amino acids: CASTSGGFVSSTDTQYF. V gene TRBV19 combines with J gene TRBJ2-3; 10 nucleotides match TRBD2. The germline V gene has CDR1 LNHDA and CDR2 SQIVND (reference sequence). This CDR3 has 17 residues. The junction had 10 bases not matched to a gene; V was cut back by 7 bases and J by 0 bases.

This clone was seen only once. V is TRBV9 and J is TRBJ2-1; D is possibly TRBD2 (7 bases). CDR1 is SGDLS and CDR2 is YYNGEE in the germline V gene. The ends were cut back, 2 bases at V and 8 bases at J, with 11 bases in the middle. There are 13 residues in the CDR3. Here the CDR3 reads CASSVGGGDEQFF. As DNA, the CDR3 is TGTGCCAGCAGCGTCGGAGGGGGGGATGAGCAGTTCTTC.

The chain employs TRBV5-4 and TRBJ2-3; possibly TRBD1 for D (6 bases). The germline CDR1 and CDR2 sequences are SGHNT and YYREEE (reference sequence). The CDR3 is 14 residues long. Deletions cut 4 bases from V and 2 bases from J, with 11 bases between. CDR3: CASSPGQNTDTQYF. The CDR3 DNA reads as TGTGCCAGCAGCCCTGGACAGAACACAGATACGCAGTATTTT.

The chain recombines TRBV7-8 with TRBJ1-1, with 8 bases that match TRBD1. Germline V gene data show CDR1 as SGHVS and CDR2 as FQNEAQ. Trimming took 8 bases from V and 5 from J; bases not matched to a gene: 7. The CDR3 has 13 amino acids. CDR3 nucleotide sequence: TGTGCCAGCGGGAAGACAGGGGTAACTGAAGCTTTCTTT. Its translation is CASGKTGVTEAFF. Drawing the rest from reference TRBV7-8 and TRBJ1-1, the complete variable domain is GAGVSQSPRYKVAKRGQDVALRCDPISGHVSLFWYQQALGQGPEFLTYFQNEAQLDKSGLPSDRFFAERPEGSVSTLKIQRTQQEDSAVYLCASGKTGVTEAFFGQGTRLTVV.

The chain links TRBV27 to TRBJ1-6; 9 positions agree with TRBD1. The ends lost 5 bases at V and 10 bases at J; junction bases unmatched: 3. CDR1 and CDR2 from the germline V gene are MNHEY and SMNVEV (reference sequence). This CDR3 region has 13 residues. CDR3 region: CASSRTGDSPLHF. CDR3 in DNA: TGTGCCAGCAGTAGGACAGGGGACTCACCCCTCCACTTT.

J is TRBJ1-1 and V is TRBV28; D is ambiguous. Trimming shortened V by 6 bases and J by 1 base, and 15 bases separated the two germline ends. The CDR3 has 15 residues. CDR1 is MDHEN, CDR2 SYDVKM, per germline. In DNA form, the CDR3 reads TGTGCCAGCAGCTCCCTACCTCAACCGAACACTGAAGCTTTCTTT. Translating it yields CASSSLPQPNTEAFF. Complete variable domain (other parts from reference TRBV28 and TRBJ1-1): DVKVTQSSRYLVKRTGEKVFLECVQDMDHENMFWYRQDPGLGLRLIYFSYDVKMKEKGDIPEGYSVSREKKERFSLILESASTNQTSMYLCASSSLPQPNTEAFFGQGTRLTVV.

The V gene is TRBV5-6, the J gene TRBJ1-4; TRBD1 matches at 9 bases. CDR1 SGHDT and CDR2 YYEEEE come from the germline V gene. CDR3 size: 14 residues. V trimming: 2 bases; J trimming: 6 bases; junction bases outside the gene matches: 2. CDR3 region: CASSLRTGDEKLFF. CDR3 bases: TGTGCCAGCAGCTTACGGACAGGGGATGAAAAACTGTTTTTT.

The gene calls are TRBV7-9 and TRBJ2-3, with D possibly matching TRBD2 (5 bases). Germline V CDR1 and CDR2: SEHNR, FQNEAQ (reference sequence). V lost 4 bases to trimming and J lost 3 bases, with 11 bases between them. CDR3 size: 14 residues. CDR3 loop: CASSSERKTDTQYF. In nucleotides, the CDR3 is TGTGCCAGCAGCTCCGAGCGGAAAACAGATACGCAGTATTTT.

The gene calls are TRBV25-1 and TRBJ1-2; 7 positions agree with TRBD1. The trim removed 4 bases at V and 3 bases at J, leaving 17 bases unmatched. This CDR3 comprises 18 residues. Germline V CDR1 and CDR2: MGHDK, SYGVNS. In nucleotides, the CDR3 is TGTGCCAGCAGTGCCCCCTCCCCCTCCCAGGGGGTTTACTATGGCTACACCTTC. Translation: CASSAPSPSQGVYYGYTF.

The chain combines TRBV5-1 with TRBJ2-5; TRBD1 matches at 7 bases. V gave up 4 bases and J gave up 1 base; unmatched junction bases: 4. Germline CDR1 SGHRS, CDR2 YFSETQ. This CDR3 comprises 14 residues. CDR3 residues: CASSLDRAQETQYF. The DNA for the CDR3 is TGCGCCAGCAGCCTCGACAGGGCCCAAGAGACCCAGTACTTC.

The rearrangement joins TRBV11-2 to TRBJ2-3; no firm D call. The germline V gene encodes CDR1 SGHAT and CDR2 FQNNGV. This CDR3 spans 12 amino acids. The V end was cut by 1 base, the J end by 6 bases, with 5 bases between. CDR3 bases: TGTGCCAGCAGCTTAGTCCAGGATACGCAGTATTTT. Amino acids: CASSLVQDTQYF.

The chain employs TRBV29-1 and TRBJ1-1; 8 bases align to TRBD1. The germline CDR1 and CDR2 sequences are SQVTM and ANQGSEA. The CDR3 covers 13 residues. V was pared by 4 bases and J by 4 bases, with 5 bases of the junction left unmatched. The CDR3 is CSVADRGTTEAFF. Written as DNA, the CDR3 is TGCAGCGTTGCAGACAGGGGTACCACTGAAGCTTTCTTT. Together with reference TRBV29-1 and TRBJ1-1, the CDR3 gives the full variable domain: SAVISQKPSRDICQRGTSLTIQCQVDSQVTMMFWYRQQPGQSLTLIATANQGSEATYESGFVIDKFPISRPNLTFSTLTVSNMSPEDSSIYLCSVADRGTTEAFFGQGTRLTVV.

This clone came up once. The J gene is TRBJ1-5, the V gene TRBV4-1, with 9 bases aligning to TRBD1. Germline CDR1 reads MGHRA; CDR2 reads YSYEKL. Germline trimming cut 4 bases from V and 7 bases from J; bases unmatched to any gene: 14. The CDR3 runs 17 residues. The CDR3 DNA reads TGCGCCAGCAGCCCAAGTGGTGGACAGGGGTTCAACCAGCCCCAGCATTTT. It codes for CASSPSGGQGFNQPQHF.

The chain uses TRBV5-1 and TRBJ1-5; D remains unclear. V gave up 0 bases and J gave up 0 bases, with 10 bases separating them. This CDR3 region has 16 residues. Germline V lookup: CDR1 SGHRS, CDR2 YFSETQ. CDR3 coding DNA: TGCGCCAGCAGCTTGGTTCCGGGGAATAGCAATCAGCCCCAGCATTTT. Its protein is CASSLVPGNSNQPQHF.

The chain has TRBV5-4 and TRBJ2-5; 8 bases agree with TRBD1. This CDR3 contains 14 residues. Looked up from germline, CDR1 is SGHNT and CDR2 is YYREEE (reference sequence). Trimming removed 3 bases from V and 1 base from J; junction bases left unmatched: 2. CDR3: CASSSGQGQETQYF. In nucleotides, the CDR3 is TGTGCCAGCAGCTCCGGACAGGGCCAAGAGACCCAGTACTTC.

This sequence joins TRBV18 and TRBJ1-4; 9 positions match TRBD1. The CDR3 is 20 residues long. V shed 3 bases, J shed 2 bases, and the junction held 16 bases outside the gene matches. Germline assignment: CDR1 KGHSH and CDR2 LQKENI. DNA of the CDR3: TGTGCCAGCTCACCCGAAGGGACAGGGTATTATAGAGGGACTAATGAAAAACTGTTTTTT. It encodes CASSPEGTGYYRGTNEKLFF.

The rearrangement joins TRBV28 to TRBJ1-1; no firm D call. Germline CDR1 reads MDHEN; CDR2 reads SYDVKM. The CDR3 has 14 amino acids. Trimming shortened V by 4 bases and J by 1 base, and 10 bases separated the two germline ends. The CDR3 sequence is CASSSAGSNTEAFF. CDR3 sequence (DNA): TGTGCCAGCAGTTCTGCGGGGTCGAACACTGAAGCTTTCTTT.

CDR3 coding DNA: TGTGCCAGCATCCCGTCCACCACATCAGGGGGCTATGGCTACACCTTC. This codes for CASIPSTTSGGYGYTF. The rearrangement uses TRBV4-2 and TRBJ1-2, with TRBD1 identical over 7 bases. CDR1 is LGHNA, CDR2 YNFKEQ, per germline. With V trimmed by 7 bases and J by 4 bases, 15 bases remained unmatched. This CDR3 has 16 amino acids.